These 14 T cell receptor beta chains came from one sample sequenced in a study of T cell responses to AZD1222 COVID-19 vaccine. Repertoires were generated with immunoSEQ multiplex PCR, while TCRdb's copy carries only in-frame clones and drops some. The sample includes approximately 81,000 clones, about 83% of them seen just once. Sequenced material: peripheral blood, taken 28 days after the second AZD1222 dose. The source of these receptors is an adult who received the AZD1222 COVID-19 vaccine.

The chain has TRBV18 and TRBJ2-5, with D perhaps matching TRBD1 (5 bases). V was shortened by 2 bases and J by 0 bases, with 7 bases between the two germline ends. CDR1 is KGHSH and CDR2 is LQKENI in the germline V gene. The length of the CDR3 is 14 residues. For the CDR3, the DNA is TGTGCCAGCTCACCAAACAGGTACCAAGAGACCCAGTACTTC. Translation: CASSPNRYQETQYF.

Comment on this clone: This sample includes further DNA sequences coding for the same CDR3. The chain carries TRBV7-9 and TRBJ2-2, with TRBD2 matching 10 bases. CDR1 is SEHNR, CDR2 FQNEAQ, per germline (reference sequence). Trimming removed 4 bases from V and 4 bases from J; junction bases left unmatched: 12. The CDR3 has 18 residues. The CDR3 is CASSSGRQREGGTGELFF. CDR3 DNA: TGTGCCAGCAGCTCGGGTCGGCAGCGGGAGGGCGGCACCGGGGAGCTGTTTTTT.

The chain couples TRBV7-2 to TRBJ2-3; TRBD1 might be the D (5 bases). Germline CDR1 reads SGHTA; CDR2 reads FQGNSA. V lost 3 bases to trimming and J lost 1 base, with 8 bases between them. This CDR3 comprises 14 residues. CDR3 loop: CASSFQGGTDTQYF. The CDR3 DNA follows: TGTGCCAGCAGCTTTCAAGGGGGCACAGATACGCAGTATTTT.

This clone was counted between two and nine times. This chain links TRBV6-6 with TRBJ1-5; 7 bases are a match to TRBD1. Per germline, CDR1 MNHNY and CDR2 SVGAGI (reference sequence). The CDR3 is made up of 14 amino acids. The V and J ends lost 4 bases and 3 bases, in that order; junction bases with no gene match: 3. Here the CDR3 DNA reads TGTGCCAGCAGTTCCGACAGGGTCAATCAGCCCCAGCATTTT. Amino acids: CASSSDRVNQPQHF.

This clone has only one observation. This sequence joins TRBV28 and TRBJ2-1, with D unclear. Looked up from germline, CDR1 is MDHEN and CDR2 is SYDVKM. V gave up 4 bases and J gave up 0 bases, with 13 bases separating them. The CDR3 runs 16 residues. In DNA, the CDR3 is TGTGCCAGCAGTTCGGGCTCGCTGAGCTCCTACAATGAGCAGTTCTTC. Encoded protein: CASSSGSLSSYNEQFF.

The rearrangement joins TRBV11-3 to TRBJ2-1, with 7 positions matching TRBD1. The J segment lost 6 bases and the V segment lost 5 bases, leaving 4 bases of the junction unmatched. The CDR3 is made up of 13 amino acids. Germline V gene lookup returns CDR1 SGHNT and CDR2 YENEEA. Written as DNA, the CDR3 is TGTGCCAGCAGCCCCTCAGGGGGCAATGAGCAGTTCTTC. Residues: CASSPSGGNEQFF.

V and J are TRBV7-9 and TRBJ2-7, with 9 bases aligning to TRBD1. Germline CDR1 is SEHNR and CDR2 is FQNEAQ (reference sequence). The CDR3 runs 15 residues. The ends lost 5 bases at V and 5 bases at J; junction bases unmatched: 10. The CDR3 nucleotides read TGTGCCAGCAGCCCAACCGGGACAGGGCGGAACGAGCAGTACTTC. Translation gives CASSPTGTGRNEQYF.

This clone has only one observation. V usage is TRBV5-1 and J usage is TRBJ2-7; 7 bases map to TRBD2. With V trimmed by 1 base and J by 2 bases, 0 bases remained unmatched. CDR1 is SGHRS, CDR2 YFSETQ, per germline. There are 13 residues in the CDR3. The CDR3 region has the DNA TGCGCCAGCAGCTTGACTAGCGCCTACGAGCAGTACTTC. This gives the protein CASSLTSAYEQYF.

The chain recombines TRBV2 with TRBJ1-2; TRBD1 matches 8 bases. The CDR3 consists of 14 residues. The V and J ends lost 6 bases and 3 bases, in that order; junction bases with no gene match: 6. Germline loops: CDR1 SNHLY, CDR2 FYNNEI. The CDR3 DNA follows: TGTGCCAGCAGCAAAGACAGGGGAGACTATGGCTACACCTTC. Its protein is CASSKDRGDYGYTF.

The rearrangement links TRBV5-4 to TRBJ2-7; D uncertain. The CDR3 contains 15 residues. The germline V gene encodes CDR1 SGHNT and CDR2 YYREEE (reference sequence). Trimming removed 0 bases at V and 0 bases at J, with 10 bases between. The CDR3 bases are TGTGCCAGCAGCTTGGGTGCACAGAGCTCCTACGAGCAGTACTTC. It specifies CASSLGAQSSYEQYF.

The rearrangement uses TRBV7-8 and TRBJ2-7; 9 bases are a match to TRBD1. Trimming took 4 bases from V and 6 from J; bases not matched to a gene: 7. Germline V gene lookup returns CDR1 SGHVS and CDR2 FQNEAQ. The CDR3 contains 14 residues. The CDR3 reads CASSSGTGLGEQYF. Written as DNA, the CDR3 is TGTGCCAGCAGCTCAGGGACAGGGCTGGGCGAGCAGTACTTC.

This clone was seen only once. This chain links TRBV3-1 (or the pseudogene TRBV3-2) with TRBJ2-3; tentative D call: TRBD2 (5 bases). The CDR3 covers 16 residues. V was shortened by 0 bases and J by 2 bases, with 12 bases between the two germline ends. CDR1 is LGHDT and CDR2 is YNNKEL in the germline V gene (reference sequence). The CDR3 DNA sequence: TGTGCCAGCAGCCAAGATCGGGGTAGCGACACAGATACGCAGTATTTT. It encodes CASSQDRGSDTDTQYF.

This chain links TRBV6-2 or TRBV6-3 with TRBJ1-4, with D hard to call. The CDR3 extends over 16 amino acids. Germline CDR1 is MNHEY and CDR2 is SVGEGT. The germline V and J ends were trimmed by 5 bases and 3 bases, with 16 bases remaining between them. In nucleotides, the CDR3 is TGTGCCAGCAGTGCCCACGGACCGACTCCTAATGAAAAACTGTTTTTT. It codes for CASSAHGPTPNEKLFF.

By its share, this clone is medium-sized. The chain couples TRBV7-8 to TRBJ1-6; D is unresolved. This CDR3 comprises 14 residues. Looked up from germline, CDR1 is SGHVS and CDR2 is FQNEAQ. V shed 1 base and J shed 10 bases, with 11 bases lying between them. CDR3 nucleotides: TGTGCCAGCAGCTTAGGAAGGGCTCTCTCACCCCTCCACTTT. It codes for CASSLGRALSPLHF.